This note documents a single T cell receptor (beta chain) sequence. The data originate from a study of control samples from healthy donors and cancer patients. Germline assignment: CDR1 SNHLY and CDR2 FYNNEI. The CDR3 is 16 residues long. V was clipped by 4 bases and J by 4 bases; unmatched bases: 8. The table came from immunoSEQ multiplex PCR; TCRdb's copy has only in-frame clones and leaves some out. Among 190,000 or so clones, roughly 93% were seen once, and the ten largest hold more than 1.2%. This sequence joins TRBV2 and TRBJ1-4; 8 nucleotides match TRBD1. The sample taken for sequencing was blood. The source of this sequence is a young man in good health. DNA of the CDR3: TGTGCCAGCAGTGTACCATGGACAGGGAGTAATGAAAAACTGTTTTTT. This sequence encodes CASSVPWTGSNEKLFF.